This T cell receptor (beta chain) stems from a study of shared clonotypes between healthy human individuals. Here immunoSEQ multiplex PCR was the method, and the copy in TCRdb shows in-frame clones only, minus some. The profile shows hundreds of thousands of clones, approximately 74% of them singletons. V lost 7 bases, J lost 7 bases, and 13 bases stayed unmatched. Looked up from germline, CDR1 is MNHEY and CDR2 is SMNVEV (reference sequence). This CDR3 contains 16 residues. The chain is built from TRBV27 and TRBJ2-1; 10 bases are shared with TRBD2. The source material was memory CD4+ T cells sorted from blood. As for subset: CD45RA-negative fraction. This clonotype originated in a woman aged 25-40 years in good health. Here the CDR3 DNA reads TGTGCCAGCACCCCGATAAGCGGGAGGGCCTCAAATGAGCAGTTCTTC. Translation gives CASTPISGRASNEQFF.